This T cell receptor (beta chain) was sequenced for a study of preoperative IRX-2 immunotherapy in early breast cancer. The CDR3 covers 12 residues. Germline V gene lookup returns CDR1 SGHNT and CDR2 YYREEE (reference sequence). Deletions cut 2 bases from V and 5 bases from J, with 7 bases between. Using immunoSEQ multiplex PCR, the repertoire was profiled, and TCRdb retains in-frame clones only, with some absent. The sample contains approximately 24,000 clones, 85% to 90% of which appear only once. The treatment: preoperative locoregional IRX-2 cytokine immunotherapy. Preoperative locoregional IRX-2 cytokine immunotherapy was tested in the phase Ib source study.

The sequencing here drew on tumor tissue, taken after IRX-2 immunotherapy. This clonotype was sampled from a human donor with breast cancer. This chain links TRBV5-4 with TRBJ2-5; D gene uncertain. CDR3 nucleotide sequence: TGTGCCAGCAGCTTTCCGATGGAGACCCAGTACTTC. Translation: CASSFPMETQYF. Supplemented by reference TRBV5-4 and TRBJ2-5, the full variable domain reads ETGVTQSPTHLIKTRGQQVTLRCSSQSGHNTVSWYQQALGQGPQFIFQYYREEENGRGNFPPRFSGLQFPNYSSELNVNALELDDSALYLCASSFPMETQYFGPGTRLLVL.